This T cell receptor (beta chain) was retrieved from a study of technical replicates of blood from a handful of donors. This clone was recorded once. Sequencing was performed with immunoSEQ multiplex PCR; in TCRdb, only in-frame clones are kept and a portion is missing. The sample consists of approximately 73,000 clones, around 96% of them appearing once. Germline CDR1 reads SQVTM; CDR2 reads ANQGSEA. CDR3 size: 15 residues. The germline V and J ends were trimmed by 8 bases and 4 bases, with 23 bases remaining between them. Source material: T cells isolated from PBMCs. The sequence was collected from a human donor in good health. The rearrangement uses TRBV29-1 and TRBJ1-1; the D is unclear. CDR3 in DNA: TGCAGCCCTCCCCCCCCGGAGGGCCGATCCACTGAAGCTTTCTTT. Amino acids: CSPPPPEGRSTEAFF.